One sample yielded the 25 T cell receptor beta chains listed below, sequenced in a study of cytomegalovirus exposure and HLA in healthy donors. Researchers ran the PCR with 60 Vbeta and 13 Jbeta primers. Sequencing was performed with immunoSEQ multiplex PCR; in TCRdb, only in-frame clones are kept and a portion is missing. This sample yields over 55,000 clones, of which 75% to 90% are seen a single time; roughly an eighth belongs to the top ten. Sample: PBMCs. These receptors were collected from a woman in her 30s in good health and CMV-seropositive.

The V gene is TRBV7-6, the J gene TRBJ2-3, with 14 positions matching TRBD2. The CDR3 has 19 amino acids. Germline CDR1 reads SGHVS; CDR2 reads FNYEAQ. J lost 3 bases, V lost 5 bases, and 13 bases had no gene match. DNA of the CDR3: TGTGCCAGCAGCCAGGGACTAGCGGGAGCTCTTTTACGGACAGATACGCAGTATTTT. This gives the protein CASSQGLAGALLRTDTQYF.

This sequence joins TRBV5-1 and TRBJ2-2; 7 bases match TRBD2. CDR1 is SGHRS, CDR2 YFSETQ, per germline. V gave up 4 bases and J gave up 2 bases; unmatched junction bases: 5. The CDR3 has 15 residues. The CDR3 sequence is CASSLTSLNTGELFF. The CDR3 bases are TGCGCCAGCAGCCTGACTAGCTTAAACACCGGGGAGCTGTTTTTT.

The chain links TRBV6-4 to TRBJ2-5; possibly TRBD1 for D (6 bases). The J call may not be correct, given that the DNA end is closer to TRBJ2-7. This CDR3 contains 13 residues. Germline V lookup: CDR1 MRHNA, CDR2 SNTAGT. The CDR3 region has the DNA TGTGCCAGCAGTGGGTGGGGGCGCGACGAGCAGTACTTC. Translated, it gives CASSGWGRDEQYF.

The rearrangement links TRBV7-9 to TRBJ2-2; D ambiguous. The CDR3 is 16 residues long. Germline-derived CDR1 and CDR2 are SEHNR and FQNEAQ (reference sequence). V lost 5 bases to trimming and J lost 0 bases, with 13 bases between them. DNA of the CDR3: TGTGCCAGCAGCCCTCCTGAGAGCCCGAACACCGGGGAGCTGTTTTTT. It codes for CASSPPESPNTGELFF.

The chain carries TRBV10-1 and TRBJ1-2, with D perhaps TRBD1 (5 bases). This CDR3 contains 14 residues. V lost 3 bases and J 2 bases, leaving 10 bases between the germline ends. CDR1 is WNHNN and CDR2 is SYGVQD in the germline V gene (reference sequence). CDR3 bases: TGCGCCAGCAGTGATTCGGACAAGAACTATGGCTACACCTTC. Protein: CASSDSDKNYGYTF.

The V and J genes are TRBV11-2 and TRBJ2-1; 8 nucleotides agree with TRBD1. The CDR3 has 17 residues. Germline CDR1 reads SGHAT; CDR2 reads FQNNGV. V lost 1 base to trimming and J lost 9 bases; unmatched junction nucleotides: 14. This CDR3 is CASSLAQGALGNGEQFF. CDR3 bases: TGTGCCAGCAGCTTAGCCCAGGGGGCGTTGGGCAATGGTGAGCAGTTCTTC.

This clone came up once. The V and J genes are TRBV25-1 and TRBJ2-3; 9 bases align to TRBD2. The CDR3 is made up of 15 amino acids. V trimming: 2 bases; J trimming: 5 bases; junction bases outside the gene matches: 5. Looked up from germline, CDR1 is MGHDK and CDR2 is SYGVNS. CDR3 nucleotides: TGTGCCAGCAGTGAAGCGGGAGGGCCTCTAGATACGCAGTATTTT. It codes for CASSEAGGPLDTQYF. The whole variable domain, remainder taken from reference TRBV25-1 and TRBJ2-3, is EADIYQTPRYLVIGTGKKITLECSQTMGHDKMYWYQQDPGMELHLIHYSYGVNSTEKGDLSSESTVSRIRTEHFPLTLESARPSHTSQYLCASSEAGGPLDTQYFGPGTRLTVL.

This chain uses TRBV30 with TRBJ2-5; D not certain. Trimming shortened V by 0 bases and J by 5 bases, and 4 bases separated the two germline ends. Germline-derived CDR1 and CDR2 are GTSNPN and SVGIG (reference sequence). The CDR3 has 11 residues. CDR3 sequence reads: CAWSVLETQYF. In nucleotides, the CDR3 is TGTGCCTGGAGTGTCCTGGAGACCCAGTACTTC.

This chain uses TRBV4-1 with TRBJ2-1; the D gene is possibly TRBD2 (6 bases). V lost 0 bases and J 7 bases, leaving 19 bases between the germline ends. The CDR3 consists of 17 residues. The V gene's germline CDR1 is MGHRA and CDR2 YSYEKL. The CDR3 region has the DNA TGCGCCAGCAGCCAAGACGTTAGGCGGGAAAGGGTGAATGAGCAGTTCTTC. Its protein product is CASSQDVRRERVNEQFF.

This chain joins TRBV7-9 and TRBJ2-1; the match to TRBD1 covers 7 bases. The CDR3 has 16 amino acids. Germline CDR1 and CDR2: SEHNR and FQNEAQ (reference sequence). The junction had 7 bases not matched to a gene; V was cut back by 5 bases and J by 0 bases. Here the CDR3 reads CASSPRDRHSYNEQFF. The DNA for the CDR3 is TGTGCCAGCAGCCCCCGGGACAGACACTCCTACAATGAGCAGTTCTTC. Full variable domain (outside the CDR3, taken from reference TRBV7-9 and TRBJ2-1): DTGVSQNPRHKITKRGQNVTFRCDPISEHNRLYWYRQTLGQGPEFLTYFQNEAQLEKSRLLSDRFSAERPKGSFSTLEIQRTEQGDSAMYLCASSPRDRHSYNEQFFGPGTRLTVL.

This clone was seen a handful of times. The rearrangement uses TRBV11-2 and TRBJ1-2; TRBD1 is a possible D gene (5 bases). V was trimmed by 5 bases and J by 4 bases, leaving 11 bases between them. The CDR3 loop spans 13 amino acids. CDR1 and CDR2 (germline): SGHAT, FQNNGV. DNA for the CDR3: TGTGCCAGCAGCCAAACAGGTCCCTATGGCTACACCTTC. Translating it yields CASSQTGPYGYTF.

V and J are TRBV30 and TRBJ2-5; the match to TRBD1 covers 9 bases. There are 17 residues in the CDR3. Germline loops: CDR1 GTSNPN, CDR2 SVGIG (reference sequence). After removal of 0 bases from V and 4 bases from J, the junction contained 12 bases not matched to a gene. The CDR3 here is CAWSVRGTGFIVETQYF. The CDR3 bases are TGTGCCTGGAGTGTACGGGGGACAGGGTTTATAGTAGAGACCCAGTACTTC. Full variable domain (rest looked up from reference TRBV30 and TRBJ2-5): SQTIHQWPATLVQPVGSPLSLECTVEGTSNPNLYWYRQAAGRGLQLLFYSVGIGQISSEVPQNLSASRPQDRQFILSSKKLLLSDSGFYLCAWSVRGTGFIVETQYFGPGTRLLVL.

This chain uses TRBV13 with TRBJ2-7; D uncertain. This CDR3 region has 14 residues. V was pared by 5 bases and J by 0 bases, with 11 bases between. Germline CDR1 is PRHDT and CDR2 is FYEKMQ (reference sequence). The chain's CDR3 is CASSTSKSSYEQYF. The CDR3 DNA follows: TGTGCCAGCAGCACCTCTAAGAGCTCCTACGAGCAGTACTTC.

The genes are TRBV19 and TRBJ2-5; D is uncertain. CDR3 length equals 15 residues. Germline CDR1 LNHDA, CDR2 SQIVND (reference sequence). Deletions cut 0 bases from V and 2 bases from J, with 10 bases between. The CDR3 DNA reads as TGTGCCAGTAGTATAGACCGTACTACTCAAGAGACCCAGTACTTC. Amino acid sequence: CASSIDRTTQETQYF.

The table lists this clone with a count of one. J is TRBJ2-1 and V is TRBV7-9, with a possible D match to TRBD1 (5 bases). The CDR3 has 15 amino acids. The germline V and J ends were trimmed by 5 bases and 6 bases, with 17 bases remaining between them. Germline loops: CDR1 SEHNR, CDR2 FQNEAQ (reference sequence). CDR3 protein: CASSVQQVGRNEQFF. DNA for the CDR3: TGTGCCAGCAGCGTGCAACAGGTGGGCCGCAATGAGCAGTTCTTC.

The chain employs TRBV29-1 and TRBJ1-1; D call uncertain. CDR3 size: 11 residues. Germline V gives CDR1 SQVTM, CDR2 ANQGSEA. V shed 4 bases and J shed 6 bases, with 9 bases lying between them. The CDR3 bases are TGCAGCGTTGGACTCGGGGCTGAAGCTTTCTTT. This sequence encodes CSVGLGAEAFF.

The DNA for the CDR3 is TGCGCCAGCAGTGACGGCGGTCCGGGGACCCAGTACTTC. Residues: CASSDGGPGTQYF. The rearrangement uses TRBV10-1 and TRBJ2-5; unclear D gene. The ends were cut back, 3 bases at V and 7 bases at J, with 12 bases in the middle. The CDR3 has 13 residues. Germline V gene sequence: CDR1 WNHNN, CDR2 SYGVQD (reference sequence).

The rearrangement uses TRBV29-1 and TRBJ2-5; D is possibly TRBD1 (5 bases). The DNA end lines up better with TRBJ2-7; the J call may be wrong. CDR1 is SQVTM, CDR2 ANQGSEA, per germline. This CDR3 comprises 13 residues. CDR3 in DNA: TGCAGCGTCCTAACAGGACGGAGCTACGAGCAGTACTTC. It encodes CSVLTGRSYEQYF.

The gene calls are TRBV5-1 and TRBJ1-6; weak D call: TRBD1 (5 bases). V was pared by 2 bases and J by 11 bases, with 8 bases between. Germline V gene sequence: CDR1 SGHRS, CDR2 YFSETQ. This CDR3 spans 12 amino acids. Written as DNA, the CDR3 is TGCGCCAGCAGCTTCGGGGGAGCACCCCTCCACTTT. Residues: CASSFGGAPLHF.

The gene calls are TRBV19 and TRBJ1-1; maybe TRBD1 (6 bases). The V end was cut by 3 bases, the J end by 5 bases, with 13 bases between. The CDR3 covers 14 residues. CDR1 LNHDA and CDR2 SQIVND come from the germline V gene (reference sequence). CDR3 loop: CASSMWGGETEAFF. The CDR3 DNA is TGTGCCAGTAGTATGTGGGGGGGCGAGACTGAAGCTTTCTTT.

The chain is built from TRBV7-2 and TRBJ2-1, with 10 bases matching TRBD2. The CDR3 spans 17 residues. The V gene's germline CDR1 is SGHTA and CDR2 FQGNSA. Germline trimming cut 0 bases from V and 10 bases from J; bases unmatched to any gene: 12. CDR3: CASSLAGLAMGDGEQFF. The CDR3, as DNA: TGTGCCAGCAGCTTAGCGGGACTAGCGATGGGAGACGGGGAGCAGTTCTTC.

The rearrangement joins TRBV2 to TRBJ2-7, with 9 bases lining up with TRBD1. The germline gives CDR1 SNHLY, CDR2 FYNNEI. With 4 bases clipped from V and 4 bases from J, the junction kept 2 bases outside the gene matches. CDR3 length: 13 amino acids. CDR3 coding DNA: TGTGCCAGCAGTGGACAGGGGGGGTACGAGCAGTACTTC. Protein product: CASSGQGGYEQYF.

V gene TRBV18 combines with J gene TRBJ2-2; 9 positions agree with TRBD2. After removal of 4 bases from V and 5 bases from J, the junction contained 5 bases not matched to a gene. The length of the CDR3 is 15 residues. Germline lookup yields CDR1 KGHSH and CDR2 LQKENI. The CDR3 reads CASSQGLAKTGELFF. CDR3 DNA sequence: TGTGCCAGCTCACAGGGACTAGCCAAGACCGGGGAGCTGTTTTTT.

The V and J genes are TRBV4-1 and TRBJ2-3; 11 nucleotides match TRBD2. The CDR3 contains 18 residues. With V trimmed by 3 bases and J by 0 bases, 8 bases remained unmatched. Germline loops: CDR1 MGHRA, CDR2 YSYEKL. CDR3 region: CASSHQGTSGRSTDTQYF. As DNA, the CDR3 is TGCGCCAGCAGCCATCAGGGGACTAGCGGACGCAGCACAGATACGCAGTATTTT.

V gene TRBV5-1 combines with J gene TRBJ2-7; 11 bases align to TRBD1. Trimming removed 0 bases from V and 2 bases from J; junction bases left unmatched: 4. CDR1 is SGHRS and CDR2 is YFSETQ in the germline V gene. The CDR3 sequence is 16 residues long. The CDR3 DNA reads as TGCGCCAGCAGCTTGGCCCGGACAGGGGGCACCTACGAGCAGTACTTC. This gives the protein CASSLARTGGTYEQYF.